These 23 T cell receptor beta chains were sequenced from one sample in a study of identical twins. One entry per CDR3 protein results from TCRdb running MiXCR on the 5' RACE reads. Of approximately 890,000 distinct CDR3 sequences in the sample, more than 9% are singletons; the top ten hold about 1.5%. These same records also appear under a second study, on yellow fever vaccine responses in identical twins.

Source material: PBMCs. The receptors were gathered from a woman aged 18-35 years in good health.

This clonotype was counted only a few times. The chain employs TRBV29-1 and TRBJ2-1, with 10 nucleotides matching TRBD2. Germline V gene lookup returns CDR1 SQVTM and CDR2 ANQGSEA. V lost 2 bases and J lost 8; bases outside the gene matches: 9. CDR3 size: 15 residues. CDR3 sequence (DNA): TGCAGCGTTGAATGGGTCTCTAGCGGGAGCGATGAGCAGTTCTTC. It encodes CSVEWVSSGSDEQFF.

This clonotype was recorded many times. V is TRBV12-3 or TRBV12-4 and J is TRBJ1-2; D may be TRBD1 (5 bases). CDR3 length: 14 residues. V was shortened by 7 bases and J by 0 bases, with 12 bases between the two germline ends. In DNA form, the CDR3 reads TGTGCCAGCACCCAGAGGGGCTCTAACTATGGCTACACCTTC. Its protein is CASTQRGSNYGYTF.

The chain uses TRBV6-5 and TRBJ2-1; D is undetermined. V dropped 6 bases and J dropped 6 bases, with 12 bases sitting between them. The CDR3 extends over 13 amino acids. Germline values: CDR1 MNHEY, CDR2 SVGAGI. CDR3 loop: CASRYILTNEQFF. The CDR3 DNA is TGTGCCAGCAGATACATTCTGACCAATGAGCAGTTCTTC.

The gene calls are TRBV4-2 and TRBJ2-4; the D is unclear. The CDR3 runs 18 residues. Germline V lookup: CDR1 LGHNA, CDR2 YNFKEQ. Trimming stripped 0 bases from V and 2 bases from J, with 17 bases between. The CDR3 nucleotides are TGTGCCAGCAGCCAAGATCTTGGCTCAATAGACACCAAAAACATTCAGTACTTC. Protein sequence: CASSQDLGSIDTKNIQYF.

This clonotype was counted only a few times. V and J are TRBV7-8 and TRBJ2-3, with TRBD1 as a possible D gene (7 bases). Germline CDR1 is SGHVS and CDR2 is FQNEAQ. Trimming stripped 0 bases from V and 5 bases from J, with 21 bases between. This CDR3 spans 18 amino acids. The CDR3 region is CASSLASSTRGDRDTQYF. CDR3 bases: TGTGCCAGCAGCTTAGCGAGCTCGACTAGGGGGGACAGAGATACGCAGTATTTT. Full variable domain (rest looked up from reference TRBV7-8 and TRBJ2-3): GAGVSQSPRYKVAKRGQDVALRCDPISGHVSLFWYQQALGQGPEFLTYFQNEAQLDKSGLPSDRFFAERPEGSVSTLKIQRTQQEDSAVYLCASSLASSTRGDRDTQYFGPGTRLTVL.

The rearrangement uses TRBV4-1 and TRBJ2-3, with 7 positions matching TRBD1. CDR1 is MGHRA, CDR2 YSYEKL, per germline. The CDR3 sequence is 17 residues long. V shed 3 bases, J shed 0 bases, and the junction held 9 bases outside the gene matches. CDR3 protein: CASSQRTGFSSTDTQYF. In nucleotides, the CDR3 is TGCGCCAGCAGCCAGCGGACAGGTTTTTCTAGCACAGATACGCAGTATTTT.

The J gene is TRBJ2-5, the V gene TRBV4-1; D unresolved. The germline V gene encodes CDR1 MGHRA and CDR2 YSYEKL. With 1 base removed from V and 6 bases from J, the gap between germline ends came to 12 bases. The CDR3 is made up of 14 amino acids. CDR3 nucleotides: TGCGCCAGCAGCCAAGTGCTGTCGGCCCAGACCCAGTACTTC. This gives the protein CASSQVLSAQTQYF.

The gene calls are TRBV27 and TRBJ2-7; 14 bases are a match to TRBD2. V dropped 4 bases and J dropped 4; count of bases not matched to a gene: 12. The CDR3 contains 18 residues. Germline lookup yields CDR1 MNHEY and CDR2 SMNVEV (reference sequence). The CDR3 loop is CASSSSGTSGRYFYEQYF. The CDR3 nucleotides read TGTGCCAGCAGTTCCTCGGGGACTAGCGGGAGATACTTTTACGAGCAGTACTTC.

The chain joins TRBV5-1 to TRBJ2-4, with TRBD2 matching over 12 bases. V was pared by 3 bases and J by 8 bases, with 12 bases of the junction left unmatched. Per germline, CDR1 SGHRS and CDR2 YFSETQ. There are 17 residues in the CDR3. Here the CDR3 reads CASSWRTSGDGKDIQYF. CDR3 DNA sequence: TGCGCCAGCAGCTGGAGGACTAGCGGGGACGGTAAAGACATTCAGTACTTC.

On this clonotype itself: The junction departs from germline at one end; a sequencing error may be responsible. As DNA, the CDR3 is TGTGACAGCAGCCCCGGACGACGTCTATACACAGATACGCAGTATTTT. It translates to CDSSPGRRLYTDTQYF. The V and J genes are TRBV6-1 and TRBJ2-3; D is uncertain. Per the germline V gene, CDR1 is MNHNS and CDR2 is SASEGT. The CDR3 is 16 amino acids.

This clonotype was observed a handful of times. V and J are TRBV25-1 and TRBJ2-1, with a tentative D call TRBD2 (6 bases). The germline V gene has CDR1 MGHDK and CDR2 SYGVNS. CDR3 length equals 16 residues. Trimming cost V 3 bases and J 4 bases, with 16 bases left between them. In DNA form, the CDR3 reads TGTGCCAGCAGTGATTCCCCCGCGGGGAGTTACAATGAGCAGTTCTTC. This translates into CASSDSPAGSYNEQFF.

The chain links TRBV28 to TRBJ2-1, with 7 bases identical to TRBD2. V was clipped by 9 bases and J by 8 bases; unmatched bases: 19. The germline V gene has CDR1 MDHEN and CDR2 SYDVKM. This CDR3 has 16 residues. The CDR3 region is CASNTGGSSLAHEQFF. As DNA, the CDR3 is TGTGCCAGTAACACCGGGGGGTCTTCCTTAGCCCATGAGCAGTTCTTC.

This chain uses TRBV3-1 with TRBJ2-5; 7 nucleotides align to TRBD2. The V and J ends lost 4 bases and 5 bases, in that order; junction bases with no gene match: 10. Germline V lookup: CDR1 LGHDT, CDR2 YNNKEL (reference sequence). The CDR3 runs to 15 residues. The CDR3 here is CASSPTTSYSETQYF. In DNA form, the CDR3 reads TGTGCCAGCAGCCCGACGACTAGCTATTCGGAGACCCAGTACTTC.

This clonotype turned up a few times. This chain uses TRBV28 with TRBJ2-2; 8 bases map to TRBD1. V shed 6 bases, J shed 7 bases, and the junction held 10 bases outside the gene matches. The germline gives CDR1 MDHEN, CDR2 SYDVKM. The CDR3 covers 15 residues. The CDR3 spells CASSAGGASVGELFF. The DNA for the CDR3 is TGTGCCAGCAGCGCAGGGGGCGCGAGTGTCGGGGAGCTGTTTTTT.

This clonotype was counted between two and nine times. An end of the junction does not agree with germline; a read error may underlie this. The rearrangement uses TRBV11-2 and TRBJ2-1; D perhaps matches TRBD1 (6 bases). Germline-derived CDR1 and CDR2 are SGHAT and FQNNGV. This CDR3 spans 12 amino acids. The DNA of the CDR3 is TGTGCCAGCAGCCCTCCACAGGGTAGGCCTTCCTTC. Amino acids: CASSPPQGRPSF.

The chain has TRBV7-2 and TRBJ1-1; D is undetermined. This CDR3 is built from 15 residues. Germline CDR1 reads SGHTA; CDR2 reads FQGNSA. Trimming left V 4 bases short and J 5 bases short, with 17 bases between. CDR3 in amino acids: CASSSYPPGFTEAFF. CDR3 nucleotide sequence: TGTGCCAGCAGCTCATATCCCCCTGGATTTACTGAAGCTTTCTTT.

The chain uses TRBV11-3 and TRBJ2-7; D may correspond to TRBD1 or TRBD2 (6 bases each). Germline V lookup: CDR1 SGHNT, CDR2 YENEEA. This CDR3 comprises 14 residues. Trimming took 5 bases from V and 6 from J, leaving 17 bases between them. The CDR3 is CASSENSGAGEQYF. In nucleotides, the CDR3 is TGTGCCAGCAGCGAGAACTCGGGGGCCGGCGAGCAGTACTTC.

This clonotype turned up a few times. The CDR3 region has the DNA TGTGCCAGCAGGGAAACGGGACAGATCAATCAGCCCCAGCATTTT. Translated, it gives CASRETGQINQPQHF. The chain joins TRBV12-3 or TRBV12-4 to TRBJ1-5; 7 bases map to TRBD1. This CDR3 region has 15 residues. The junction had 8 bases not matched to a gene; V was cut back by 6 bases and J by 3 bases.

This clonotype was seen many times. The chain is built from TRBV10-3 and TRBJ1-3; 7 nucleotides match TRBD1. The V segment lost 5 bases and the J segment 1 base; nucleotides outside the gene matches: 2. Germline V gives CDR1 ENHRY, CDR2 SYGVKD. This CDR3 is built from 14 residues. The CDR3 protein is CAISTRGSGNTIYF. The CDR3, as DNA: TGTGCCATCAGTACCAGGGGGTCTGGAAACACCATATATTTT.

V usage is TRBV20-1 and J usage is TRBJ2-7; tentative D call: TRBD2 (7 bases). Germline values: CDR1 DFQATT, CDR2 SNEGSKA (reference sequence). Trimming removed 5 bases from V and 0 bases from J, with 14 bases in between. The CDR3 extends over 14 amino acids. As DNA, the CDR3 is TGCAGTGCTCTCCAAGGGGGGGTCTCCTACGAGCAGTACTTC. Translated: CSALQGGVSYEQYF.

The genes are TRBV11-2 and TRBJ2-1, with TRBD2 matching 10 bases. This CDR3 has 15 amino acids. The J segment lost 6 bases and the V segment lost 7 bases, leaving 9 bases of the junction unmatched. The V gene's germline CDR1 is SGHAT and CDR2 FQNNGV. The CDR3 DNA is TGTGCCAGCACTCGAAGCGGGGGGGCGGTCAATGAGCAGTTCTTC. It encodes CASTRSGGAVNEQFF.

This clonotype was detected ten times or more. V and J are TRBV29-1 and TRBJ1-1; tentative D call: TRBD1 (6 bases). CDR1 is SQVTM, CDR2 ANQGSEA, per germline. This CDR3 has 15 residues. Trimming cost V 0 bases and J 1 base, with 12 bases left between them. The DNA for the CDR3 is TGCAGCGTTGAAGATCCCGCGGACAGGAACACTGAAGCTTTCTTT. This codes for CSVEDPADRNTEAFF. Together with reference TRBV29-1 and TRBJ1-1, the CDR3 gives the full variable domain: SAVISQKPSRDICQRGTSLTIQCQVDSQVTMMFWYRQQPGQSLTLIATANQGSEATYESGFVIDKFPISRPNLTFSTLTVSNMSPEDSSIYLCSVEDPADRNTEAFFGQGTRLTVV.

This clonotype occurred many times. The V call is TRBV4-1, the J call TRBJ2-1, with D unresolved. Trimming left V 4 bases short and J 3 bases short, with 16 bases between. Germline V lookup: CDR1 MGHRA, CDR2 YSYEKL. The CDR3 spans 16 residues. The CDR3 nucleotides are TGCGCCAGCAGCCCTGCCTGGACCGCTGGCTACAATGAGCAGTTCTTC. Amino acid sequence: CASSPAWTAGYNEQFF.